A selection of T cell receptor beta chains follows, all from one sample in a study of T-cell reconstitution after alpha-beta-depleted transplantation in children. TCRdb ran MiXCR on the PCR reads and lists one entry per CDR3 protein. Among a few hundred thousand distinct CDR3 sequences, roughly a tenth were seen once, and the ten largest hold around 6.2%. The source was PBMCs from the stem cell graft donor, collected from the stem cell graft. These receptors all come from a human donor who donated a stem cell graft to a child with acute lymphoblastic leukemia. CDR3s include the opening cysteine and the closing phenylalanine or tryptophan. The D gene is left open where the match is weak. Expanded clones get a size class; other rows say once, few or many, or leave the size out.

d_call clone_size j_call v_call cdr3_nt cdr3_aa
TRBD1 few TRBJ1-1 TRBV6-4 TGTGCCAGCACGCTGGACAGGGCGGGGAACACTGAAGCTTTCTTT CASTLDRAGNTEAFF
- - TRBJ1-2 TRBV2 TGTGCCAGCAGTGTAGGGAGAGGCGGCTACACCTTC CASSVGRGGYTF
- - TRBJ2-3 TRBV6-5 TGTGCCAGCAGTTACTCGGTGACAGATACGCAGTATTTT CASSYSVTDTQYF
- - TRBJ1-1 TRBV5-1 TGCGCCAGCGCTGGGGGGGCCGGGACTGAAGCTTTCTTT CASAGGAGTEAFF
- few TRBJ1-5 TRBV6-1 TGTGCCAGCCGTCTCGGGCAGCCCCAGCATTTT CASRLGQPQHF
- few TRBJ2-7 TRBV11-2 TGTGCCAGCAGCTTCGGCAGGTATGGTCCCTACGAGCAGTACTTC CASSFGRYGPYEQYF
- few TRBJ2-3 TRBV20-1 TGCAGTGCTAGAAGGGGAGCTAGCACAGATACGCAGTATTTT CSARRGASTDTQYF
TRBD2 - TRBJ2-1 TRBV10-1 TGCGCCAGCAGTGACGCGGGGGGGCCCGACAATGAGCAGTTCTTC CASSDAGGPDNEQFF
- - TRBJ1-2 TRBV14 TGTGCCAGCAGCCAGGTCCCTACAGGCCGCTATGGCTACACCTTC CASSQVPTGRYGYTF
TRBD2 few TRBJ2-3 TRBV12-3/TRBV12-4 TGTGCCAGCAGTTTGGGCAACCGGGGGGGACTCACAGATACGCAGTATTTT CASSLGNRGGLTDTQYF
- few TRBJ1-1 TRBV12-3/TRBV12-4 TGTGCCAGCAGCCCCGGGGGGACGGTGAACACTGAAGCTTTCTTT CASSPGGTVNTEAFF
TRBD1 few TRBJ2-7 TRBV6-1 TGTGCCAGCAGTCCCCCGCCGGGACAGGGTCCCTACGAGCAGTACTTC CASSPPPGQGPYEQYF
TRBD1 - TRBJ1-3 TRBV11-2 TGTGCCAGCAATCCGGGACAGCCTGGAAACACCATATATTTT CASNPGQPGNTIYF
- - TRBJ1-3 TRBV7-2 TGTGCCAGCAGCTTAGCGGGGGGTACATACTCTGGAAACACCATATATTTT CASSLAGGTYSGNTIYF
- few TRBJ2-1 TRBV19 TGTGCCAGTAGTATAGATCAAAGGTTTGAGCAGTTCTTC CASSIDQRFEQFF
- - TRBJ2-3 TRBV5-1 TGCGCCAGTCGCCGTGGACTGGGTAGCACAGATACGCAGTATTTT CASRRGLGSTDTQYF
- many TRBJ2-4 TRBV5-1 TGCGCCAGCAGCCAAGGATCGTTAGCCAAAAACATTCAGTACTTC CASSQGSLAKNIQYF
- - TRBJ2-5 TRBV7-2 TGTGCCAGCAGCTTAGCGCTATGGGCTGGGCAGACCCAGTACTTC CASSLALWAGQTQYF
- - TRBJ2-1 TRBV2 TGTGCCAGCAGCCTTAGGACCGAATCCTACAATGAGCAGTTCTTC CASSLRTESYNEQFF
- few TRBJ1-5 TRBV6-2/TRBV6-3 TGTGCCAACAGCGACGACGAGATTAATCAGCCCCAGCATTTT CANSDDEINQPQHF
- many TRBJ2-7 TRBV6-6 TGTGCCAGCAGTCCACGGGAAGTCTTTTACTTC CASSPREVFYF
TRBD1 few TRBJ1-2 TRBV5-6 TGTGCCAGCAGCTGGGGGACAGGGGGGAACTATGGCTACACCTTC CASSWGTGGNYGYTF
TRBD2 many TRBJ2-7 TRBV6-5 TGTGCCAGCAGTTTACTAGCGGGGGAGACCTACGAGCAGTACTTC CASSLLAGETYEQYF
- few TRBJ2-7 TRBV20-1 TGCAGTGCTCACCGGGACTTTAGCTCCTACGAGCAGTACTTC CSAHRDFSSYEQYF
- few TRBJ2-2 TRBV5-1 TGCGCCAGCAGCTCGACAGTCGGGGAGCTGTTTTTT CASSSTVGELFF
- - TRBJ2-7 TRBV29-1 TGCAGCGTTGGGACTGGGGGGTCCCTCTACGAGCAGTACTTC CSVGTGGSLYEQYF
- many TRBJ2-2 TRBV4-2 TGTGCCAGCAGCCCCAGGGGGGGGGCCGGCTTGGGAAACACCGGGGAGCTGTTTTTT CASSPRGGAGLGNTGELFF
- few TRBJ2-5 TRBV3-1 TGTGCCAGCTTGGAGAGGAACGTAGAGACCCAGTACTTC CASLERNVETQYF
- many TRBJ1-1 TRBV28 TGTGCCAGCACCCGGAGGGGGGGTGAAGCTTTCTTT CASTRRGGEAFF
- - TRBJ2-1 TRBV10-1 TGCGCCAGCAGTGAAGAAGGCAGGGGCACCTACAATGAGCAGTTCTTC CASSEEGRGTYNEQFF
- - TRBJ1-2 TRBV3-1 TGTGCCAGCAGCCTCGAGGGAGGGTCCAACTATGGCTACACCTTC CASSLEGGSNYGYTF
- few TRBJ1-1 TRBV20-1 TGCAGCGCGGACAGCATGAACACTGAAGCTTTCTTT CSADSMNTEAFF
TRBD2 - TRBJ2-1 TRBV27 TGTGCCAGCAGTCGACGAATGGGACTAGCGGGGGGCCGGTCCTACAATGAGCAGTTCTTC CASSRRMGLAGGRSYNEQFF
- - TRBJ1-6 TRBV6-1 TGTGCCAGCACCTTTTCTACGTGGGGTATCGATTCACCCCTCCACTTT CASTFSTWGIDSPLHF
TRBD1 - TRBJ1-5 TRBV30 TGTGCCTGGAGTCCGGGACAGCTTATCGGAAAGCCCCAGCATTTT CAWSPGQLIGKPQHF
TRBD2 - TRBJ2-3 TRBV7-6 TGTGCCAGCAGCTTACCGACTAGCTCCACAGATACGCAGTATTTT CASSLPTSSTDTQYF